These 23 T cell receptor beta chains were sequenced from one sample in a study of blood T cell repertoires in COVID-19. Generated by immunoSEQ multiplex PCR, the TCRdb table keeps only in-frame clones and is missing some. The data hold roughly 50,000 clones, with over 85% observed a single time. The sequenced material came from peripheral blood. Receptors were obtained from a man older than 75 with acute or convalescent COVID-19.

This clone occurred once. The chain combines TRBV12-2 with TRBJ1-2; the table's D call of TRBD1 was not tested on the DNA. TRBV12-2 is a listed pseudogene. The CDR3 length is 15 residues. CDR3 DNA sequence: TGTGCAAGTCGCTTAGTCACAGGGAATCCTCCTGGCTACACCTTC. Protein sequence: CASRLVTGNPPGYTF.

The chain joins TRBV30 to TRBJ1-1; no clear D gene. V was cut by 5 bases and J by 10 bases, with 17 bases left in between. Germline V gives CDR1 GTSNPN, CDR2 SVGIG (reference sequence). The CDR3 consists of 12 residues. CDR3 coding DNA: TGTGCCTGGGCCCAACGACTTAGTGGAGCTTTCTTT. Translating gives CAWAQRLSGAFF.

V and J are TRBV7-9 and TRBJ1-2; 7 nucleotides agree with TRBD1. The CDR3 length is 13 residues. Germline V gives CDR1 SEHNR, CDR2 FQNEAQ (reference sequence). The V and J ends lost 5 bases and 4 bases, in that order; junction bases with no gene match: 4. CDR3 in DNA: TGTGCCAGCAGCGCGGGACAGATCTATGGCTACACCTTC. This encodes CASSAGQIYGYTF.

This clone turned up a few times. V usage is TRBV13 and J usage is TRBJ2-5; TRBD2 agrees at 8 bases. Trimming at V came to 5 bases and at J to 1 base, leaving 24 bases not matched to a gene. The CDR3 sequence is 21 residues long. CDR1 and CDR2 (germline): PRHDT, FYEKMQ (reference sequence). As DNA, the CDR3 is TGTGCCAGCAGCCGGCCCGCGGCAGCGGGGGCCTTCGGAGGGCTCCAAGAGACCCAGTACTTC. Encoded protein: CASSRPAAAGAFGGLQETQYF.

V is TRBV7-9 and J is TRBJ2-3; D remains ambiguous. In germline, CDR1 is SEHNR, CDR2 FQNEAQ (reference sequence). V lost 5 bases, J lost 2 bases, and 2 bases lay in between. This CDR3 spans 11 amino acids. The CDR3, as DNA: TGTGCCAGCAGCCACACAGATACGCAGTATTTT. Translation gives CASSHTDTQYF.

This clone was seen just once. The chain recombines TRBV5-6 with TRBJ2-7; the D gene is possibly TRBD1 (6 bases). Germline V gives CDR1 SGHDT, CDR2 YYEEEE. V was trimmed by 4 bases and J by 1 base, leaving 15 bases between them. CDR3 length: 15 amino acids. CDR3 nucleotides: TGTGCCAGCAGCGCCACAGGGCCCGATTCCTACGAGCAGTACTTC. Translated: CASSATGPDSYEQYF.

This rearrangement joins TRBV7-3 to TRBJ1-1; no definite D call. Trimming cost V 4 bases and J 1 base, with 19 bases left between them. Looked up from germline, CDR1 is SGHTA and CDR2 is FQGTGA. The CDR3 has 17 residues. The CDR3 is CASSWTGNSARNTEAFF. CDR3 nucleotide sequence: TGTGCCAGCAGCTGGACGGGGAACAGCGCTAGGAACACTGAAGCTTTCTTT.

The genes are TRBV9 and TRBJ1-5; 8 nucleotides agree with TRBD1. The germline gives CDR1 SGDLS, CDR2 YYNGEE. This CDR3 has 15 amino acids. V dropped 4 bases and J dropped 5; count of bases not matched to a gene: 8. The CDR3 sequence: CASSSTGAADQPQHF. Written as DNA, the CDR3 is TGTGCCAGCAGCTCGACAGGGGCAGCGGATCAGCCCCAGCATTTT.

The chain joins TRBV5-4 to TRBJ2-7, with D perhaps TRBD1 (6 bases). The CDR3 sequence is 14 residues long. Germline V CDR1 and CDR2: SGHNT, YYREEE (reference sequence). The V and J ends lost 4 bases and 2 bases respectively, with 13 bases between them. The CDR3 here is CASSQGHRPYEQYF. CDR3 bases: TGTGCCAGCAGCCAGGGGCACCGTCCCTACGAGCAGTACTTC.

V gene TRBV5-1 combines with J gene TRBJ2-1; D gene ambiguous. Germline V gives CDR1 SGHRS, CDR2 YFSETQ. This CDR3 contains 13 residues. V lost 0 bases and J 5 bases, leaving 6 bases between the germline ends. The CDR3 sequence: CASSLGLDNEQFF. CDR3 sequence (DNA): TGCGCCAGCAGCTTGGGTCTAGACAATGAGCAGTTCTTC.

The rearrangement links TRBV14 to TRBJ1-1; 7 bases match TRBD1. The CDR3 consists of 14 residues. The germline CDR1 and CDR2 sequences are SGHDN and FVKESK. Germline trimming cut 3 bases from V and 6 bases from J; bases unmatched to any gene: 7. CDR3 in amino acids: CASSQIQGSPEAFF. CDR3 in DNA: TGTGCCAGCAGCCAGATACAGGGGAGCCCTGAAGCTTTCTTT.

The CDR3 nucleotides are TGTGCCAGCAGCGAGGGACAGGGGACCGAGCAGTACTTC. Translation gives CASSEGQGTEQYF. The rearrangement joins TRBV11-2 to TRBJ2-7; TRBD1 matches at 10 bases. The CDR3 has 13 residues. The junction had 4 bases not matched to a gene; V was cut back by 5 bases and J by 6 bases. Germline V gene sequence: CDR1 SGHAT, CDR2 FQNNGV.

CDR3 region: CASSIGTIPYGYTF. The CDR3 nucleotides read TGTGCCAGTAGTATAGGGACAATTCCCTATGGCTACACCTTC. The chain combines TRBV19 with TRBJ1-2; D is perhaps TRBD1 (5 bases). Trimming took off 1 base at V and 4 bases at J, with 10 bases between the two ends. This CDR3 comprises 14 residues. The germline V gene encodes CDR1 LNHDA and CDR2 SQIVND (reference sequence).

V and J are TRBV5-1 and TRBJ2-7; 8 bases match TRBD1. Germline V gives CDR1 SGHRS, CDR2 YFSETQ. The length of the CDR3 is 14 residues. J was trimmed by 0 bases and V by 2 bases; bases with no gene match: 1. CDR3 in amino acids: CASSLGQGSYEQYF. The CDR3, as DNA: TGCGCCAGCAGCTTAGGACAGGGCTCCTACGAGCAGTACTTC.

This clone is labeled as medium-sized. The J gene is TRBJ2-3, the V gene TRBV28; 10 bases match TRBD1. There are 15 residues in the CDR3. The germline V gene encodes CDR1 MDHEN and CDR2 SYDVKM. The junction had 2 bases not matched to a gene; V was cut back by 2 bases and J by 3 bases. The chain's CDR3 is CASSLGTGETDTQYF. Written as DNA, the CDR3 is TGTGCCAGCAGTTTAGGGACAGGGGAAACAGATACGCAGTATTTT.

The CDR3 bases are TGTGCCAGCAGGAACACTAGCGGGGGGTTTTTTAATGAGCAGTTCTTC. It translates to CASRNTSGGFFNEQFF. V and J are TRBV7-9 and TRBJ2-1; 12 bases are shared with TRBD2. Germline V gene data show CDR1 as SEHNR and CDR2 as FQNEAQ (reference sequence). There are 16 residues in the CDR3. Trimming took 6 bases from V and 7 from J; bases not matched to a gene: 10.

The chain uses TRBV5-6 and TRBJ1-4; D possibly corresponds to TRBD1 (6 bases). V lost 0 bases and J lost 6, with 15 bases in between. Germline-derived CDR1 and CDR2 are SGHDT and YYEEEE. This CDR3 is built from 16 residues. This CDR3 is CASSLAGQGRDEKLFF. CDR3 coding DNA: TGTGCCAGCAGCTTGGCGGGGCAGGGGCGGGATGAAAAACTGTTTTTT.

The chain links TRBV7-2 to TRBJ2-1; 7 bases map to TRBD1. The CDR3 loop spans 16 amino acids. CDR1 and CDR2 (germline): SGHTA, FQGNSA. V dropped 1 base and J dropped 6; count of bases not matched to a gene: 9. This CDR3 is CASSLGLTGMRNEQFF. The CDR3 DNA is TGTGCCAGCAGCTTAGGATTGACAGGGATGCGCAATGAGCAGTTCTTC.

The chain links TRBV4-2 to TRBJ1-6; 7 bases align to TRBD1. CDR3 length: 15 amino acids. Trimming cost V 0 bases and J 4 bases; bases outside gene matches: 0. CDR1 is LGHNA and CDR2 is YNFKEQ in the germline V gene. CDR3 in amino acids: CASSQEGQYNSPLHF. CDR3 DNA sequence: TGTGCCAGCAGCCAAGAGGGACAGTATAATTCACCCCTCCACTTT.

DNA of the CDR3: TGTGCCAGCACCGGAACCCCCGGCGGTAACACCGGGGAGCTGTTTTTT. It translates to CASTGTPGGNTGELFF. V usage is TRBV7-9 and J usage is TRBJ2-2; D is undetermined. Germline V CDR1 and CDR2: SEHNR, FQNEAQ (reference sequence). This CDR3 is built from 16 residues. Between the trimmed V and J ends, which lost 7 bases and 2 bases, there was a span of 17 bases.

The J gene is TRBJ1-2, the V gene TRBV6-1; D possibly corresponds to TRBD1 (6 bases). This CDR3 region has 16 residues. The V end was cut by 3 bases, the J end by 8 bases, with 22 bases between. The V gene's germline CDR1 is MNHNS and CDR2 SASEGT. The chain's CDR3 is CASSEQGHLPFGGYTF. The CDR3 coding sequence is TGTGCCAGCAGTGAGCAGGGACACCTACCCTTCGGAGGCTACACCTTC.

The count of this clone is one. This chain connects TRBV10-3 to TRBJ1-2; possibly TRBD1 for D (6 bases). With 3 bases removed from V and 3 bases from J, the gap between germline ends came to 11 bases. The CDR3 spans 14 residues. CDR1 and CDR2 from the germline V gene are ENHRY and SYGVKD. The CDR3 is CAISELGADYGYTF. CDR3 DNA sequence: TGTGCCATCAGTGAACTGGGGGCGGACTATGGCTACACCTTC.

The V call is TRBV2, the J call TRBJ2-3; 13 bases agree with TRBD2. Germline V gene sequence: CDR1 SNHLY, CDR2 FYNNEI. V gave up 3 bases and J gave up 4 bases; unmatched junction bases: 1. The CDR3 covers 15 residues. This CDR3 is CASSDGTSGADTQYF. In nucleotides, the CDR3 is TGTGCCAGCAGTGACGGGACTAGCGGGGCAGATACGCAGTATTTT. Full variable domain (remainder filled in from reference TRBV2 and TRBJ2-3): EPEVTQTPSHQVTQMGQEVILRCVPISNHLYFYWYRQILGQKVEFLVSFYNNEISEKSEIFDDQFSVERPDGSNFTLKIRSTKLEDSAMYFCASSDGTSGADTQYFGPGTRLTVL.